This entry describes one T cell receptor (beta chain). Its matching antigen is unknown. The data were taken from a study of regulatory T cells in long-lasting Graves disease. Study results and limitations: The analysis examined peripheral blood only and excluded thyroid tissue. Preferential use of TRBV28, TRBJ1-2 and TRBJ2-5 was seen in persistent disease. Owing to a sample size that was small, accuracy may have been reduced.

Assembly of TCR beta libraries relied on iRepertoire HTBI primers together with Arm-PCR of CDR3 regions. TCRdb recomputed calls from the multiplex PCR reads with MiXCR, one row per CDR3 protein. The sample contains roughly 420,000 distinct CDR3 sequences, 15% to 20% of which appear only once. This CDR3 comprises 14 residues. With 6 bases removed from V and 0 bases from J, the gap between germline ends came to 15 bases. Germline values: CDR1 DFQATT, CDR2 SNEGSKA (reference sequence). Described time point: newly diagnosed GD, antithyroid drugs for less than 3 months. With RNA extracted from PBMCs as input, the TCR library was made. The same sample was also studied in work on T cells in Graves' hyperthyroidism and ophthalmopathy. Per that study: The study based diagnoses on clinical symptoms, serum thyroxine and TRAb, thyroid ultrasound and orbital computed tomography.

This sequence joins TRBV20-1 and TRBJ2-7; D remains ambiguous. The origin of this receptor is a woman younger than 45 with Graves disease. The starting material was peripheral blood mononuclear cells (PBMCs), obtained at new diagnosis, from a patient treated with antithyroid drugs. The CDR3 region is CSASNPRSSYEQYF. As DNA, the CDR3 is TGCAGTGCCTCAAATCCGAGGAGCTCCTACGAGCAGTACTTC.